This T cell receptor beta chain was captured in a study of blood T cell repertoires in COVID-19 (dated by TCRdb to the early 2020s). Context from the whole study: Collaborator samples came from the United States, Italy and Spain and covered acute and convalescent phases of COVID-19. Sample metadata almost always included a de-identified subject ID, COVID-19 status, age in years and sex. Subjects who had been exposed to COVID-19, were actively infected with it, or had recovered from it provided the deeply sampled blood TCRbeta repertoires that made up the dataset. Where available, HLA class I and class II types were taken from metadata supplied by the sample provider and were not determined by assay-based typing. The samples were drawn from the first 160 participants of the ongoing ImmuneRACE study and from roughly 1,300 subjects provided by 6 global collaborators. The material from the prospective study consisted of cDNA or gDNA derived from T cells, B-cell-depleted T cells, or PBMCs. The repertoires were released in a freely available public database intended as a resource for research on the immune response to SARS-CoV-2. What the authors observed across the whole study: How much clinical and demographic metadata was included differed by source and by participant, and the metadata was provided uncurated.

In Seattle, one collaborating source enrolled patients while the infection was active and tracked those patients longitudinally over the course of disease. Whole blood was collected in K2EDTA tubes by collaborating institutions according to the institutions' own protocols. Collaborator samples were shipped for TCRbeta analysis as frozen whole blood, isolated PBMCs, or DNA extracted from either sample type. TCRbeta CDR3 regions were amplified from genomic DNA using the immunoSEQ Assay, a bias-controlled multiplex PCR. As for the original processing: The number of nucleated cells in each sample was estimated from the amplification of reference gene primers within the assay. To quantify the absolute abundance of each unique TCRbeta CDR3 rearrangement, sequence reads were collapsed and filtered. For each sample, productive Simpson clonality was calculated as the square root of Simpson's diversity index over productive rearrangements. TCRdb provides this immuneACCESS table in a form limited to in-frame rearrangements. Some clones are lacking; in checked studies, under half of them reflect an unresolved V gene, and why the rest are absent is not known. V and J calls and clone size are as listed in that table; D and trimming were resolved from the DNA. The sample contains around 340,000 clones, roughly nine tenths of them found a single time. The ten largest make up 3.9% of the sample.

V and J lose 5 bases and 2 bases, and a span of 18 bases separates them. The CDR3 runs 16 residues from the cysteine to the phenylalanine. The read is trimmed to its CDR3 DNA, 48 bases read in frame from base 1. Based on the germline V gene (reference sequence), the CDR1 and CDR2 sequences are MNHEY and SMNVEV. With regard to this clone: It lacks a known antigen. Within one base of it there is no much larger clone, and no base qualities were kept.

Sequencing used peripheral blood. This TCR derives from an older woman with COVID-19, enrolled during active disease. The V and J genes are TRBV27 and TRBJ2-5, with a tentative D gene TRBD2 over 7 matching bases. The CDR3 region: CASSGWDGGLQETQYF. The nucleotide sequence reads TGTGCCAGCAGTGGGTGGGACGGGGGGCTTCAAGAGACCCAGTACTTC.